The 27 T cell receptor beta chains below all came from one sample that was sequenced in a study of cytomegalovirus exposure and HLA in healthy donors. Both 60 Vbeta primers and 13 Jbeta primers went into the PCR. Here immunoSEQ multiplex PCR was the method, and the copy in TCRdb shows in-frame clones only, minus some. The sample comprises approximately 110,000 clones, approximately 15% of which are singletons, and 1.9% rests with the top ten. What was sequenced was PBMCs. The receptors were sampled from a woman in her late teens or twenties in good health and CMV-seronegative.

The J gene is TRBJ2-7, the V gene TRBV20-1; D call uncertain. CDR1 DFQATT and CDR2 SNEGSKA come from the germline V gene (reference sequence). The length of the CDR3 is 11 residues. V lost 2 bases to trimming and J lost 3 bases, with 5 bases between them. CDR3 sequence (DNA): TGCAGTGCTAGACTGAGCTACGAGCAGTACTTC. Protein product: CSARLSYEQYF.

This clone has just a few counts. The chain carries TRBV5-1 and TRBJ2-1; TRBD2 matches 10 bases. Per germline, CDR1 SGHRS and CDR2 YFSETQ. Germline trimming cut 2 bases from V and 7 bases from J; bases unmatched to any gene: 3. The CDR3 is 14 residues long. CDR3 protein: CASSLGGLANEQFF. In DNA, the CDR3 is TGCGCCAGCAGCTTAGGGGGACTAGCGAATGAGCAGTTCTTC. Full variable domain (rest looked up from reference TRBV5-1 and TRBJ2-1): KAGVTQTPRYLIKTRGQQVTLSCSPISGHRSVSWYQQTPGQGLQFLFEYFSETQRNKGNFPGRFSGRQFSNSRSEMNVSTLELGDSALYLCASSLGGLANEQFFGPGTRLTVL.

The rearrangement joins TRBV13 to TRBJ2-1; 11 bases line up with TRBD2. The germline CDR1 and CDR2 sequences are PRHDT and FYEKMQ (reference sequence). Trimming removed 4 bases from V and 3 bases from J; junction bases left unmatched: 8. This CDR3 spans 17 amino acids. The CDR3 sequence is CASSSGLAGLRYNEQFF. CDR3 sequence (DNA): TGTGCCAGCAGCTCAGGACTAGCGGGTTTACGCTACAATGAGCAGTTCTTC.

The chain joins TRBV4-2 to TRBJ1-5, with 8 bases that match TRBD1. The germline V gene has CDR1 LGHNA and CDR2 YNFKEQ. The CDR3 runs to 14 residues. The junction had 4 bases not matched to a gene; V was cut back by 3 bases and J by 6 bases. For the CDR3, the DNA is TGTGCCAGCAGCCACGCACAGGGGGTTCAGCCCCAGCATTTT. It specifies CASSHAQGVQPQHF.

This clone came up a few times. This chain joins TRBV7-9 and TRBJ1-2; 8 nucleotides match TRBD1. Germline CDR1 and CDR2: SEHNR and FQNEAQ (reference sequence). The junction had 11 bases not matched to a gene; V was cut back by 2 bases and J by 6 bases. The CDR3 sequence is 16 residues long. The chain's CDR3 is CASSLTSGQVLNGYTF. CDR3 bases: TGTGCCAGCAGCTTAACTTCGGGACAGGTCTTGAATGGCTACACCTTC.

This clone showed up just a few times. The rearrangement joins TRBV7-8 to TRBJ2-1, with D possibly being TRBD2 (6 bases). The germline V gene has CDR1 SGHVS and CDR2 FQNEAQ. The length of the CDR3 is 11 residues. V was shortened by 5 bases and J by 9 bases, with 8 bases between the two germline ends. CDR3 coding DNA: TGTGCCAGCAGCCACGGGAGTGAGCAGTTCTTC. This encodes CASSHGSEQFF.

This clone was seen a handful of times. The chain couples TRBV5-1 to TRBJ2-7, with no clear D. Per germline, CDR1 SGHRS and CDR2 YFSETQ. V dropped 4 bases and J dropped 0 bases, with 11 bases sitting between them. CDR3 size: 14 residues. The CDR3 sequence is CASSIQVSSYEQYF. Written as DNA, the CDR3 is TGCGCCAGCAGCATACAAGTAAGCTCCTACGAGCAGTACTTC.

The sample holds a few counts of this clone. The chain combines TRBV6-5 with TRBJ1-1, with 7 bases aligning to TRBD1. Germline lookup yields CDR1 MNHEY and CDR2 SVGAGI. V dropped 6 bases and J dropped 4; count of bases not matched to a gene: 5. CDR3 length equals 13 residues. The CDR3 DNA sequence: TGTGCCAGCAGCCGACAGGGAGGCACTGAAGCTTTCTTT. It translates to CASSRQGGTEAFF.

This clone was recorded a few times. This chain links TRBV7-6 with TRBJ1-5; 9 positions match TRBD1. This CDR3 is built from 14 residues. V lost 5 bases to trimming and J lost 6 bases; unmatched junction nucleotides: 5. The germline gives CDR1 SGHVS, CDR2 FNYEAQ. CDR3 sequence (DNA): TGTGCCAGCAGCGGTCCGGGACAGGGTCAGCCCCAGCATTTT. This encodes CASSGPGQGQPQHF.

The CDR3 bases are TGTGCCTGGAGGGCCCAGGGGACCGGGGAGCTGTTTTTT. Amino acid sequence: CAWRAQGTGELFF. J is TRBJ2-2 and V is TRBV30; D possibly corresponds to TRBD1 (6 bases). This CDR3 has 13 amino acids. CDR1 and CDR2 from the germline V gene are GTSNPN and SVGIG (reference sequence). Between the trimmed V and J ends, which lost 3 bases and 5 bases, there was a span of 10 bases.

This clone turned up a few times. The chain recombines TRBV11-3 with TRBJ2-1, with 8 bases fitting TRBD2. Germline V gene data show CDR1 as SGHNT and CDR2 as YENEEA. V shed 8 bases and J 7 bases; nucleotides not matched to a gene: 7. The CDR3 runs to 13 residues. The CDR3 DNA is TGTGCCAGCTCCAGCGGGAGTGTAAATGAGCAGTTCTTC. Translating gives CASSSGSVNEQFF.

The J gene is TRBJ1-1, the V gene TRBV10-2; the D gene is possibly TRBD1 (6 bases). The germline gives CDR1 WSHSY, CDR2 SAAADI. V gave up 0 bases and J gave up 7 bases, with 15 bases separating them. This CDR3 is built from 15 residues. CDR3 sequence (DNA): TGCGCCAGCAGTGAGTCGGGGGGGGCTGTCTTTGAAGCTTTCTTT. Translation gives CASSESGGAVFEAFF.

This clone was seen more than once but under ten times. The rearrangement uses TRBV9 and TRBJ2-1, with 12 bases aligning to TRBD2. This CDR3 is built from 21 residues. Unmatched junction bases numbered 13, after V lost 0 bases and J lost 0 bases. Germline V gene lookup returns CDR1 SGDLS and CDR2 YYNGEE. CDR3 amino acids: CASSVEPTSGSHLSSYNEQFF. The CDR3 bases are TGTGCCAGCAGCGTAGAGCCGACTAGCGGGAGTCATTTGAGCTCCTACAATGAGCAGTTCTTC. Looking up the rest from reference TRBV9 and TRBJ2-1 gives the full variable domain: DSGVTQTPKHLITATGQRVTLRCSPRSGDLSVYWYQQSLDQGLQFLIQYYNGEERAKGNILERFSAQQFPDLHSELNLSSLELGDSALYFCASSVEPTSGSHLSSYNEQFFGPGTRLTVL.

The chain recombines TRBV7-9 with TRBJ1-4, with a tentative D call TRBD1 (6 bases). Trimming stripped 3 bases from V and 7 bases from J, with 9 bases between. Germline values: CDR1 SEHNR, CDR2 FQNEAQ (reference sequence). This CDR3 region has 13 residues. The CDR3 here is CASSLGASEKLFF. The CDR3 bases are TGTGCCAGCAGCTTGGGGGCTTCTGAAAAACTGTTTTTT.

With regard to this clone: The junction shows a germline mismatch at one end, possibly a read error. The CDR3 DNA is TGTGCCAGCAGCCTAGCCAGGGGGCCAACCGGGGAGCTGTTTTTT. Translated: CASSLARGPTGELFF. This rearrangement joins TRBV11-1 to TRBJ2-2, with 8 positions matching TRBD1. CDR3 length equals 15 residues. The germline V gene encodes CDR1 SGHAT and CDR2 FQDESV (reference sequence).

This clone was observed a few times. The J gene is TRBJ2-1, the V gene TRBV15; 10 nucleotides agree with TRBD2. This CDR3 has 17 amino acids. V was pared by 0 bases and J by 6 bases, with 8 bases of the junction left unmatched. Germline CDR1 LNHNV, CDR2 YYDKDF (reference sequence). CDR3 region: CATSRDRISGRSNEQFF. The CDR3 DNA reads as TGTGCCACCAGCAGAGATCGGATTAGCGGGAGGTCCAATGAGCAGTTCTTC.

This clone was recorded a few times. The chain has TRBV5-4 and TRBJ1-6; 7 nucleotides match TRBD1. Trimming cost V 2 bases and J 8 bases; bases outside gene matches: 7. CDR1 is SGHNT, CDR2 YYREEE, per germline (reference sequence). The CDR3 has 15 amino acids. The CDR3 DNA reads TGTGCCAGCAGCTTAACGACAGGGATAGATTCACCCCTCCACTTT. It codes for CASSLTTGIDSPLHF. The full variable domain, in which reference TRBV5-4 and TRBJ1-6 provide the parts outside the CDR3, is ETGVTQSPTHLIKTRGQQVTLRCSSQSGHNTVSWYQQALGQGPQFIFQYYREEENGRGNFPPRFSGLQFPNYSSELNVNALELDDSALYLCASSLTTGIDSPLHFGNGTRLTVT.

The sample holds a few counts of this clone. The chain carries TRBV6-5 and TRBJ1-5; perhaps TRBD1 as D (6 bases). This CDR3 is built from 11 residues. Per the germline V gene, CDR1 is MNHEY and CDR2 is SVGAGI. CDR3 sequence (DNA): TGTCCAAGGGACACTTATCAGCCCCAGCATTTT. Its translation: CPRDTYQPQHF.

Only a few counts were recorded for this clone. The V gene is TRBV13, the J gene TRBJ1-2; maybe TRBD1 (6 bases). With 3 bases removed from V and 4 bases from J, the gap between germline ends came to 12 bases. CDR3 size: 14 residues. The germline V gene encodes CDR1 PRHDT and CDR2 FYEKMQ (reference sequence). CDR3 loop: CASSFVGAPYGYTF. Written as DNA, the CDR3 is TGTGCCAGCAGCTTCGTGGGGGCTCCCTATGGCTACACCTTC.

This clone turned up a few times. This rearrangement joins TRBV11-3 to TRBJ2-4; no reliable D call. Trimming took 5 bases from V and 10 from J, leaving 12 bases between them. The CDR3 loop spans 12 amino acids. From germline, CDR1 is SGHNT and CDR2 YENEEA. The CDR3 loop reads CASSQDGQIQYF. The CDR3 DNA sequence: TGTGCCAGCAGCCAAGATGGGCAGATTCAGTACTTC.

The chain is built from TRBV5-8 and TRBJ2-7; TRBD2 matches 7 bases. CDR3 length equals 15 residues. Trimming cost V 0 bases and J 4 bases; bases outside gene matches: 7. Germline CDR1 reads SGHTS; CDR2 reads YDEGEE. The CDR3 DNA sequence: TGTGCCAGCAGCTTGGGGACGGGAGGAGAGTACGAGCAGTACTTC. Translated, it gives CASSLGTGGEYEQYF. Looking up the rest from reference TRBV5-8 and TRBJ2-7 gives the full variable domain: EAGVTQSPTHLIKTRGQQATLRCSPISGHTSVYWYQQALGLGLQFLLWYDEGEERNRGNFPPRFSGRQFPNYSSELNVNALELEDSALYLCASSLGTGGEYEQYFGPGTRLTVT.

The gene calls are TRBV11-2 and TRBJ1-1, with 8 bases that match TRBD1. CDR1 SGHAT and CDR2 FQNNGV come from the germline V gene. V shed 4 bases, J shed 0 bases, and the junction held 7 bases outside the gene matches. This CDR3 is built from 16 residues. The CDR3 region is CASSSITGGMNTEAFF. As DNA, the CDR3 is TGTGCCAGCAGCTCTATTACAGGGGGGATGAACACTGAAGCTTTCTTT.

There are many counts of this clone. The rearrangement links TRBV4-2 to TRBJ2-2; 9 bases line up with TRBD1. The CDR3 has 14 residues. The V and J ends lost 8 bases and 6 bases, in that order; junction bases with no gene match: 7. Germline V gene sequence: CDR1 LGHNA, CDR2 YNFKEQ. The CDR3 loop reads CASRGQGISGELFF. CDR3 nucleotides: TGTGCCAGCCGGGGACAGGGCATATCCGGGGAGCTGTTTTTT.

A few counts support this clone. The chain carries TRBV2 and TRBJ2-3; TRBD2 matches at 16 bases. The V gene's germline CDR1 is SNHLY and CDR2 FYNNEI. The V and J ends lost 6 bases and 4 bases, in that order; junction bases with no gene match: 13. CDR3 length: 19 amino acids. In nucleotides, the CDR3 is TGTGCCAGCAGAGGGTATGGGACTAGCGGGAGGGCCCTCGCAGATACGCAGTATTTT. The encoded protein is CASRGYGTSGRALADTQYF.

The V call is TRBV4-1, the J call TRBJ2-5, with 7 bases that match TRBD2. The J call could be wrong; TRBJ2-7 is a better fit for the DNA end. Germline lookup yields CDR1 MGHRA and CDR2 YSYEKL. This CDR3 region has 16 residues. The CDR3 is CASSQYSGGGAYEQYF. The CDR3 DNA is TGCGCCAGCAGCCAATACAGTGGGGGGGGAGCCTACGAGCAGTACTTC.

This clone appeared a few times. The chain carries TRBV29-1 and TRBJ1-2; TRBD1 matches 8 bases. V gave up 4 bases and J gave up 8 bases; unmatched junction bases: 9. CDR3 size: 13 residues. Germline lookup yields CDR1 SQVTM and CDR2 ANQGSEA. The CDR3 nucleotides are TGCAGCGTTGGTGACAGGGGCTCCACGGGCTACACCTTC. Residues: CSVGDRGSTGYTF.

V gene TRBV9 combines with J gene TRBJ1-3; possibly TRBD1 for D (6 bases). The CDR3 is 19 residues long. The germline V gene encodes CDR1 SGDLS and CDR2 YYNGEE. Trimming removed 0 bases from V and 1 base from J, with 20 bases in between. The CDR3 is CASSVDDRPGRLSGNTIYF. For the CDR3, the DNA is TGTGCCAGCAGCGTAGACGACAGGCCGGGACGCCTGTCTGGAAACACCATATATTTT.